This record covers a single T cell receptor (beta chain). Its cognate antigen is unknown. The record originates from a study of CXCR3-negative and CXCR3-positive naive CD8 T cells. The TRB cDNA libraries were prepared by 5' RACE with UMI labels. TCRdb reprocessed the 5' RACE reads, with one entry per CDR3 protein and no DNA. Its listing shows about 53,000 distinct CDR3 sequences. CDR3 length: 19 amino acids. CDR1 and CDR2 from the germline V gene are MNHNY and SVGAGI (reference sequence). Points from the study as a whole: TRB CDR3s were more hydrophobic in CXCR3-positive than in CXCR3-negative naive cells.

This receptor was identified in a human donor in good health. Some clones in this sample may be carry-over from other donors' samples. Material: naive CXCR3+ CD8+ T cells from blood. Subset: CD45RO-CCR7+CD27+CD95- naive CD8+ T cells expressing CXCR3 (TNR3+). The rearrangement joins TRBV6-6 to TRBJ2-1; absent DNA, TCRdb's TRBD2 call cannot be checked. The CDR3 is CASSYPGTSGGVGYNEQFF.